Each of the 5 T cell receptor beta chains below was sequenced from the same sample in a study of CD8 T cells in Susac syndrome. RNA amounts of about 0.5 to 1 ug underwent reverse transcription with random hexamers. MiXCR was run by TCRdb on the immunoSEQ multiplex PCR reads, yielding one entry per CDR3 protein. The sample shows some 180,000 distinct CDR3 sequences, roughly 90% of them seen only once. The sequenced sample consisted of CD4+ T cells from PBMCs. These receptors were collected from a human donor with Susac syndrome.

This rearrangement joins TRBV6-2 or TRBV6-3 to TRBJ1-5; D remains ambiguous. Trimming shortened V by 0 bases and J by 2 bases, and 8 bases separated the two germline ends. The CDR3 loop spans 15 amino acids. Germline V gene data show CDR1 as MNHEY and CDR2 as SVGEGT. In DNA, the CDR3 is TGTGCCAGCAGTTACTCAACGAGGGGCAATCAGCCCCAGCATTTT. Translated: CASSYSTRGNQPQHF.

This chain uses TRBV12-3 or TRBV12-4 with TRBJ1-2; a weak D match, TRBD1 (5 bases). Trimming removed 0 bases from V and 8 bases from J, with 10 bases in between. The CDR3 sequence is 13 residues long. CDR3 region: CASSLASRDGYTF. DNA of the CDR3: TGTGCCAGCAGTTTAGCTTCCAGGGACGGCTACACCTTC.

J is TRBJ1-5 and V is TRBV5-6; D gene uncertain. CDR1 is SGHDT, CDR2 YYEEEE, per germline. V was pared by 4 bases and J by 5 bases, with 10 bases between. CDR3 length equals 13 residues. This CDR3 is CASSKRPDQPQHF. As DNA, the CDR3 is TGTGCCAGCAGCAAGCGACCCGATCAGCCCCAGCATTTT.

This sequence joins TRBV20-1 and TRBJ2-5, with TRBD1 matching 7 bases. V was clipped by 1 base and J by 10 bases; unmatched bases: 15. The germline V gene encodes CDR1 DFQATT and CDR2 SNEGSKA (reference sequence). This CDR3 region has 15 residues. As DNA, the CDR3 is TGCAGTGCTAGAGGGGGACAGCTTTATTCTGGTGACCAGTACTTC. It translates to CSARGGQLYSGDQYF.

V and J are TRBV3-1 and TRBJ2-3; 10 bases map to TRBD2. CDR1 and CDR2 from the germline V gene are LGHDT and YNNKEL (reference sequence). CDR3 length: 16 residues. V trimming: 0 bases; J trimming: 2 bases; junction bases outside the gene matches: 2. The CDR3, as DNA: TGTGCCAGCAGCCAAGAAACTAGCGGGAACACAGATACGCAGTATTTT. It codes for CASSQETSGNTDTQYF.